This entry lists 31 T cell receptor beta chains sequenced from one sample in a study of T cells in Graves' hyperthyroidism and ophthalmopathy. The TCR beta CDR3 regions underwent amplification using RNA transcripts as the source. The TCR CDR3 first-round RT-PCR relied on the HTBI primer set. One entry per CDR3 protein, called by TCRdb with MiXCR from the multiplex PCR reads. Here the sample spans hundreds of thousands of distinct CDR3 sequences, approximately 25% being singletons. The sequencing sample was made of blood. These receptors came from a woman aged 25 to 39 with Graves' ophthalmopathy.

CDR3 DNA sequence: TGTGCCAGCAGTTTATTTAGCGGGGAAGAGACCCAGTACTTC. It specifies CASSLFSGEETQYF. V is TRBV12-3 or TRBV12-4 and J is TRBJ2-5; 8 nucleotides agree with TRBD2. V gave up 2 bases and J gave up 3 bases; unmatched junction bases: 2. The CDR3 consists of 14 residues.

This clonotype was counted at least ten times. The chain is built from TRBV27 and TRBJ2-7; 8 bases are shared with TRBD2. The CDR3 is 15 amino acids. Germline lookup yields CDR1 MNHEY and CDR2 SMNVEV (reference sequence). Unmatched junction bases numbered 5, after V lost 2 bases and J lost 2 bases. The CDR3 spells CASSLAGTSPYEQYF. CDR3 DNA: TGTGCCAGCAGTTTAGCCGGGACTAGTCCCTACGAGCAGTACTTC.

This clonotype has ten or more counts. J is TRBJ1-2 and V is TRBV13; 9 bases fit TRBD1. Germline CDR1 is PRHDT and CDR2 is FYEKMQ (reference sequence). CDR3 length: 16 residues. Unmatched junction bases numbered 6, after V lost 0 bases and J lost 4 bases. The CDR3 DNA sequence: TGTGCCAGCAGCTTAGGGGGGACAGGGATTATCTATGGCTACACCTTC. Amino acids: CASSLGGTGIIYGYTF.

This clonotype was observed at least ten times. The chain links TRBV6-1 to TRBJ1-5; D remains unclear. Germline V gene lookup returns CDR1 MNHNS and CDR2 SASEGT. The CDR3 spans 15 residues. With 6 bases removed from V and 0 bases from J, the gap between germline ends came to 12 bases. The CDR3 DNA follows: TGTGCCAGCAGCCCAGCGGCTCGTAGCAATCAGCCCCAGCATTTT. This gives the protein CASSPAARSNQPQHF.

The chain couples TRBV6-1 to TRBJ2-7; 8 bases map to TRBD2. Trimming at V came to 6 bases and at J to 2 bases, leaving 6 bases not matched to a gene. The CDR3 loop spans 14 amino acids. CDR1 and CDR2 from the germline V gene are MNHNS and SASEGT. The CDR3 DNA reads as TGTGCCAGCAGCACACCAGCGGGGGCCTACGAGCAGTACTTC. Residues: CASSTPAGAYEQYF.

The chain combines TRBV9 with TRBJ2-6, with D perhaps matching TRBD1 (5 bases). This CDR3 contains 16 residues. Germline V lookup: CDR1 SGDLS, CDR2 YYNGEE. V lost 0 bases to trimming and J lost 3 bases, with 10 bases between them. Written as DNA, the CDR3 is TGTGCCAGCAGCGTAGCGGCAGGGATTGGGGCCAACGTCCTGACTTTC. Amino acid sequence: CASSVAAGIGANVLTF. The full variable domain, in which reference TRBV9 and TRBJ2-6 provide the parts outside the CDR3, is DSGVTQTPKHLITATGQRVTLRCSPRSGDLSVYWYQQSLDQGLQFLIQYYNGEERAKGNILERFSAQQFPDLHSELNLSSLELGDSALYFCASSVAAGIGANVLTFGAGSRLTVL.

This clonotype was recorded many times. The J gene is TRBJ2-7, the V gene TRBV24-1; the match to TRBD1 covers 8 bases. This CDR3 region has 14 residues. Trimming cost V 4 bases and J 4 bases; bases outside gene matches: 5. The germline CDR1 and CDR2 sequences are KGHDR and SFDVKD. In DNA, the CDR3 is TGTGCCACCAGTGACCCCGGACAGGGATACGAGCAGTACTTC. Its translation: CATSDPGQGYEQYF.

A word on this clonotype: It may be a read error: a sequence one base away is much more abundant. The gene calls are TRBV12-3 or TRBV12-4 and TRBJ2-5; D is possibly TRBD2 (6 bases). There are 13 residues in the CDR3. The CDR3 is CASSRDGRETKYF. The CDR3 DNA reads TGTGCCAGCAGCCGGGACGGGAGAGAGACCAAGTACTTC.

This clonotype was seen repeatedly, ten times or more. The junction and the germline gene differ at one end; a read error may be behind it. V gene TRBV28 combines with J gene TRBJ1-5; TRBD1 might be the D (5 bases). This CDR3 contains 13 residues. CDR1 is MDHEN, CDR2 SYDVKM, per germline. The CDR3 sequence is CASSLQGDQPQHF. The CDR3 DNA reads TGCGCCAGCAGCTTGCAAGGGGATCAGCCCCAGCATTTT.

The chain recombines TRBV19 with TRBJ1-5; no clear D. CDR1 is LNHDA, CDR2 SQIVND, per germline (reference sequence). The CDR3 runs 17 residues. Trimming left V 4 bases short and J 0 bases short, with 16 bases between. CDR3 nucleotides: TGTGCCAGTAGTACCCCTCTCGGGAGCTATAGCAATCAGCCCCAGCATTTT. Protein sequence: CASSTPLGSYSNQPQHF.

In DNA, the CDR3 is TGTGCCAGCAGTGATATCCGTCCTAGCGGGAGGGCCGGAGAGACCCAGTACTTC. The encoded protein is CASSDIRPSGRAGETQYF. The chain uses TRBV6-1 and TRBJ2-5; 12 positions agree with TRBD2. V lost 3 bases and J lost 4; bases outside the gene matches: 12. The CDR3 consists of 18 residues. The germline V gene has CDR1 MNHNS and CDR2 SASEGT.

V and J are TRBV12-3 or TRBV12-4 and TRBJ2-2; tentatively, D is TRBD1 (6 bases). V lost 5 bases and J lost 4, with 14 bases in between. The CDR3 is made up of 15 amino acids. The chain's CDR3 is CASSPTGFFTGELFF. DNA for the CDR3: TGTGCCAGCAGTCCTACAGGGTTTTTCACCGGGGAGCTGTTTTTT.

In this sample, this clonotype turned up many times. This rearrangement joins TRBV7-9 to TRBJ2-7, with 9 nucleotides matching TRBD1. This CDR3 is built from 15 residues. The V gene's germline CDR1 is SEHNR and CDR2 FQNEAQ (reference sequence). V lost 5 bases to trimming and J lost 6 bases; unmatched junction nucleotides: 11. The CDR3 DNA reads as TGTGCCAGCAGCCCACCCGGGACAGGGTTCGTCGAGCAGTACTTC. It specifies CASSPPGTGFVEQYF.

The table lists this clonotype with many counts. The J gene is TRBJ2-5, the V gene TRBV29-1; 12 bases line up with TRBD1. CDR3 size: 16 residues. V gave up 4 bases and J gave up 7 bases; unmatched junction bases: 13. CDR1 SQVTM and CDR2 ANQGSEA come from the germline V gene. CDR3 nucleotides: TGCAGCGTTGGAGTTTGGGGGACAGGGGGCGAAGTGACCCAGTACTTC. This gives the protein CSVGVWGTGGEVTQYF.

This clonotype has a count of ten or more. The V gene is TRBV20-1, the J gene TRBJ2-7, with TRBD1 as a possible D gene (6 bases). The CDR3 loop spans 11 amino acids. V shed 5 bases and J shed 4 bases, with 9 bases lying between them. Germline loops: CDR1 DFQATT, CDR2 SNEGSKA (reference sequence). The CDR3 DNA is TGCAGTGCTGGGACAAGATACGAGCAGTACTTC. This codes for CSAGTRYEQYF.

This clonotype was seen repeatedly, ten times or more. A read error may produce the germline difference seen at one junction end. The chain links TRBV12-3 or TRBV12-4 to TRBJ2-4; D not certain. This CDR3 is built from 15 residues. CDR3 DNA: TGTGCCAGCAGTTTAGTTTGGGGATCCAAAAACATTAAGTACTTC. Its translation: CASSLVWGSKNIKYF.

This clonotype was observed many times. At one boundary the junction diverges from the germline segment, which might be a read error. The CDR3 nucleotides are TGTGCCACCAGCAGAGGGGGGGTAAGCTACGGGCAGTACTTC. Translating gives CATSRGGVSYGQYF. The gene calls are TRBV15 and TRBJ2-7; tentative D call: TRBD2 (6 bases). The CDR3 is 14 amino acids. The germline CDR1 and CDR2 sequences are LNHNV and YYDKDF (reference sequence).

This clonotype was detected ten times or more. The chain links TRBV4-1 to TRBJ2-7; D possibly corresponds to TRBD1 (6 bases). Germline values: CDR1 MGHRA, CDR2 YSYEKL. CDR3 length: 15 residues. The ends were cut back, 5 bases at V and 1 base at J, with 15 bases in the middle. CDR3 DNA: TGCGCCAGCAGCAAACCTACGACAGGATCCTACGAGCAGTACTTC. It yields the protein CASSKPTTGSYEQYF.

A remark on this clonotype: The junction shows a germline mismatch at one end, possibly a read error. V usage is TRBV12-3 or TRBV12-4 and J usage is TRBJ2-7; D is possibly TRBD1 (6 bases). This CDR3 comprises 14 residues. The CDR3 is CASSFGVGAYGQYF. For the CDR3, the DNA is TGTGCCAGCAGTTTCGGGGTGGGGGCCTACGGGCAGTACTTC.

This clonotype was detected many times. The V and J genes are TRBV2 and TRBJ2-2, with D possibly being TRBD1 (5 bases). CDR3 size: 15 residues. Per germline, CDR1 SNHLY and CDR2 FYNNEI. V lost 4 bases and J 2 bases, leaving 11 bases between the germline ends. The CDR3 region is CASSVEQGNTGELFF. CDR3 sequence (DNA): TGTGCCAGCAGTGTTGAGCAGGGTAACACCGGGGAGCTGTTTTTT.

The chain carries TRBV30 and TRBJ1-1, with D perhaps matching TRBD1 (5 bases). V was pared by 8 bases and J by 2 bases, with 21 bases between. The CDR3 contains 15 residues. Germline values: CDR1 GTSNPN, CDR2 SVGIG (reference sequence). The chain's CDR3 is CAGSPPGLFNTEAFF. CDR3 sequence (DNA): TGTGCCGGGTCCCCTCCGGGACTTTTTAACACTGAAGCTTTCTTT.

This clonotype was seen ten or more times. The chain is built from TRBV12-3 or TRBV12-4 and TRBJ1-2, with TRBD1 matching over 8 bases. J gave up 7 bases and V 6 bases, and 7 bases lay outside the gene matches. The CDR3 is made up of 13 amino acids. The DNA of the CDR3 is TGTGCCAGCAGCCTCGGACAGGGAGGTGGCTACACCTTC. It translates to CASSLGQGGGYTF.

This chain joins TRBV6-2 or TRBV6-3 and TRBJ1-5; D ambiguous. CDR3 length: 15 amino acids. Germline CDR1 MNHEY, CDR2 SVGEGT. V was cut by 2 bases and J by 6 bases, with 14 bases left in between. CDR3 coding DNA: TGTGCCAGCAGTTACGAGAAATATAGTGGTCAGCCCCAGCATTTT. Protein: CASSYEKYSGQPQHF.

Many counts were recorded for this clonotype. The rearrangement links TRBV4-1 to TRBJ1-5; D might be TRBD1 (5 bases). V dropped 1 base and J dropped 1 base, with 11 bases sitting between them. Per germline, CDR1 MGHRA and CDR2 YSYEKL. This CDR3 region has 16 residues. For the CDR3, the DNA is TGCGCCAGCAGCCAAGGGTTTTGGGACAGCAATCAGCCCCAGCATTTT. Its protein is CASSQGFWDSNQPQHF.

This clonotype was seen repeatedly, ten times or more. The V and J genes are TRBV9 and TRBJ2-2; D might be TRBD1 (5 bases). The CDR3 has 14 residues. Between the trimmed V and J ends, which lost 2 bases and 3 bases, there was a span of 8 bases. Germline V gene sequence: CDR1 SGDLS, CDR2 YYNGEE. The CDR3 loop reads CASSVQGHTGELFF. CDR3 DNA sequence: TGTGCCAGCAGCGTTCAGGGCCACACCGGGGAGCTGTTTTTT. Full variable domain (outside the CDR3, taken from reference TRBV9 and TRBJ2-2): DSGVTQTPKHLITATGQRVTLRCSPRSGDLSVYWYQQSLDQGLQFLIQYYNGEERAKGNILERFSAQQFPDLHSELNLSSLELGDSALYFCASSVQGHTGELFFGEGSRLTVL.

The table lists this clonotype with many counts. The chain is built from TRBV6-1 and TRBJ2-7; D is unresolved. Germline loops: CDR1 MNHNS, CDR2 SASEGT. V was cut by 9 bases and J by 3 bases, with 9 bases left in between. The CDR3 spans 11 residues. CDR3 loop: CARDGFYEQYF. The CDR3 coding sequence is TGTGCCAGAGACGGCTTCTACGAGCAGTACTTC.

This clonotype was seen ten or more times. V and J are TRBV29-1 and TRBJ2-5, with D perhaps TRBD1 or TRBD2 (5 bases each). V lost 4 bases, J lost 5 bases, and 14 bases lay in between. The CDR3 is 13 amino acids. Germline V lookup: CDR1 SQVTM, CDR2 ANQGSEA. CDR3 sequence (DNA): TGCAGCGTTGGGGGGATAATTGAGGAGACCCAGTACTTC. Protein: CSVGGIIEETQYF.

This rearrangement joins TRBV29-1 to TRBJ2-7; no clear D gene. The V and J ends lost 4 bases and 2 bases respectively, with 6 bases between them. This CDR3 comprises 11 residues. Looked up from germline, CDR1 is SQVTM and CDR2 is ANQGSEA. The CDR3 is CSVVDAYEQYF. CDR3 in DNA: TGCAGCGTTGTCGACGCCTACGAGCAGTACTTC.

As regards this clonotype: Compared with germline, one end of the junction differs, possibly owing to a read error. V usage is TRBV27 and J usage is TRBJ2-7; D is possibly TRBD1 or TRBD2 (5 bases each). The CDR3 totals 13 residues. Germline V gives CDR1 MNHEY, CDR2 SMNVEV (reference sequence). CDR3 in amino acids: CASSFSGTYEQDF. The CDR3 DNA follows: TGTGCCAGCAGTTTTTCTGGGACCTACGAGCAGGACTTC.

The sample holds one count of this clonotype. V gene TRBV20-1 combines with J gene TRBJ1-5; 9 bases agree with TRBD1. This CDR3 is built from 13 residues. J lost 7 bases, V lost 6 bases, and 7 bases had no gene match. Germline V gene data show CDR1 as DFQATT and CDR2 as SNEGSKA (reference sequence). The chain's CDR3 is CSARWDRAQPQHF. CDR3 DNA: TGCAGTGCCCGGTGGGACAGGGCCCAGCCCCAGCATTTT.

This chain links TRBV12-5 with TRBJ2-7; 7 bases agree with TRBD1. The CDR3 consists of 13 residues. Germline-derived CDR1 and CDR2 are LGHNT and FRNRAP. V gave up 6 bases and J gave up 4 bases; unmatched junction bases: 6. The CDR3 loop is CASGDIQGYEQYF. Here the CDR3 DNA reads TGTGCTAGTGGAGATATACAGGGGTACGAGCAGTACTTC.